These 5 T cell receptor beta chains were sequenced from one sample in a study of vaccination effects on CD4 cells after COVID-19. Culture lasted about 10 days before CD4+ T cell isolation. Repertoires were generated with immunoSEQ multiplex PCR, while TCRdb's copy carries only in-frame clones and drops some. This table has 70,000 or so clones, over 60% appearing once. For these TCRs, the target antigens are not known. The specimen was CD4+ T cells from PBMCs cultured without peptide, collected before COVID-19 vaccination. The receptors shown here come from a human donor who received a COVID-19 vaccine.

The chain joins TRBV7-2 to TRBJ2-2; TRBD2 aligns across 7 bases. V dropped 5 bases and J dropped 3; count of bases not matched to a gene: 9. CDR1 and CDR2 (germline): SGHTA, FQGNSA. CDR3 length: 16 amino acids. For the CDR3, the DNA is TGTGCCAGCAGCCTCGGACTAGATTTGTACACCGGGGAGCTGTTTTTT. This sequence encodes CASSLGLDLYTGELFF.

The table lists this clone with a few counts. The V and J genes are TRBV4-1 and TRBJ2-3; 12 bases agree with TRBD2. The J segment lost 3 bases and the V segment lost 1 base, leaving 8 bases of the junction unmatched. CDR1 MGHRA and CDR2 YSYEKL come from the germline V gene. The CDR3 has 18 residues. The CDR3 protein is CASSQAPSGGARTDTQYF. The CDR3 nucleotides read TGCGCCAGCAGCCAAGCGCCTAGCGGGGGGGCCAGGACAGATACGCAGTATTTT.

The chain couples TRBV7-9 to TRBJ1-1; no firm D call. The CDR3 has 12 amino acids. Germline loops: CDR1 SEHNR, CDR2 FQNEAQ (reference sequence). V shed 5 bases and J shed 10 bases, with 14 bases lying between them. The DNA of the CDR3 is TGTGCCAGCAGCCCAGATGGGGTCGGAGCTTTCTTT. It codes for CASSPDGVGAFF.

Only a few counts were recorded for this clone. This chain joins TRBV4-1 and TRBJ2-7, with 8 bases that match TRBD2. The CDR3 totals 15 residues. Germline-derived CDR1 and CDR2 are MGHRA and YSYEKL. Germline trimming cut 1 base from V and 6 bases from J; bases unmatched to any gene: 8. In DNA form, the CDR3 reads TGCGCCAGCAGCCAAGGGCACGGGGGGGCTGCCGAGCAGTACGTC. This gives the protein CASSQGHGGAAEQYV.

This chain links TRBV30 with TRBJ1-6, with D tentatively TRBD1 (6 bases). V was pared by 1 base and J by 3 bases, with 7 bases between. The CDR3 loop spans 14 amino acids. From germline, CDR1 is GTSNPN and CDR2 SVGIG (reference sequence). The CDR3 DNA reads TGTGCCTGGAGTGGGACAGTCTATAATTCACCCCTCCACTTT. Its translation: CAWSGTVYNSPLHF.